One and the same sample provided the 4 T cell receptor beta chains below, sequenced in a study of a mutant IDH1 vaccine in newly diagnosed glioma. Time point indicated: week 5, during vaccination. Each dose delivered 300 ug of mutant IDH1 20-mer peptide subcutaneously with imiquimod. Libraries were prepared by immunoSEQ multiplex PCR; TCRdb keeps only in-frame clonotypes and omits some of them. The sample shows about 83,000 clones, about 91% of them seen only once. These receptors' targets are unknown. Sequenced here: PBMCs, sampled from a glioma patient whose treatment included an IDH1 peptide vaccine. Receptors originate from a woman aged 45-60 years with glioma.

This CDR3 reads CASTDVAGPYEQYF. CDR3 sequence (DNA): TGTGCCAGCACCGACGTGGCAGGGCCCTACGAGCAGTACTTC. The genes are TRBV6-1 and TRBJ2-7; TRBD1 is a possible D gene (5 bases). V lost 7 bases and J lost 2, with 15 bases in between. This CDR3 region has 14 residues. Germline CDR1 MNHNS, CDR2 SASEGT.

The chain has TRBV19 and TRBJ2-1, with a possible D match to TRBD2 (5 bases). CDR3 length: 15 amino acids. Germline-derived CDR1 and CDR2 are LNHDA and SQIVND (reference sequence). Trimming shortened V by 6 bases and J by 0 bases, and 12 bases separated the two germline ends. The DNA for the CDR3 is TGTGCCAGTAGCGCAACGGGGAGCTCCTACAATGAGCAGTTCTTC. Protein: CASSATGSSYNEQFF.

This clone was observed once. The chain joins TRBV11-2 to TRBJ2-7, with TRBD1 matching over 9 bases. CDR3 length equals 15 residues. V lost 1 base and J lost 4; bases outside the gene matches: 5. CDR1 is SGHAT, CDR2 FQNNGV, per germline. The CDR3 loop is CASSLVRQGGYEQYF. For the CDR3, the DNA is TGTGCCAGCAGCTTAGTCCGACAGGGGGGATACGAGCAGTACTTC.

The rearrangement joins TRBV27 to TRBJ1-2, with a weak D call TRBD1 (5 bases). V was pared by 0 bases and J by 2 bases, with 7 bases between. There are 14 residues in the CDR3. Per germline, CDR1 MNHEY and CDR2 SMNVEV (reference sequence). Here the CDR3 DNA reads TGTGCCAGCAGTTTATCACGACAGAACTATGGCTACACCTTC. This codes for CASSLSRQNYGYTF.